The clone carrying this T cell receptor (beta chain) has just a few counts. Its antigen is undetermined. This sample is drawn from a study of T cell repertoires in cytomegalovirus infection. Study-level information: HLA-B-restricted CMV epitopes that are well studied, plus recently identified HLA-C-restricted ones, were used by the study. Public TCR beta signatures marked donors with CMV infection and the matching HLA. Study-wide results and limits: Summed frequency of shared TCR beta families picked out CMV carriers who also had the relevant HLA.

Per germline, CDR1 SGHTA and CDR2 FQGNSA. The length of the CDR3 is 15 residues. Trimming took off 5 bases at V and 5 bases at J, with 16 bases between the two ends. MiXCR, applied by TCRdb to the reads, yields one record per CDR3 protein. This sample carries roughly 160,000 distinct CDR3 sequences, about 20% of them seen once, and the ten largest clones take 20% to 30%. The sample here was CD8+ T cells from cultured PBMCs, taken from culture after CMV antigen stimulation. The gene calls are TRBV7-2 and TRBJ1-5, with D hard to call. The receptor's source is a human donor in good health (CMV status not recorded). Some clones in this sample may be carry-over from other donors' samples. CDR3 DNA sequence: TGTGCCAGCAGCAAACGTGACATGAGCCATCAGCCCCAGCATTTT. Amino acid sequence: CASSKRDMSHQPQHF.